The rows below give T cell receptor beta chains drawn from one sample of a study of T-cell memory formation after mild COVID-19. TCRdb ran MiXCR on the 5' RACE reads and lists one entry per CDR3 protein. Here the sample spans around 300,000 distinct CDR3 sequences, about 13% being singletons. Material: PBMCs or a T cell subset sorted from them (not recorded which). Every receptor here comes from a young man who had mild COVID-19 (a few samples of this study predate the infection). Cell type and time point are not known. Each CDR3 is given without its conserved first and last residue.

v_call: TRBV15
cdr3_aa: ATSGRARAGVAF

v_call: TRBV5-4
cdr3_aa: ASTRVGLGSTEAF

v_call: TRBV7-2
cdr3_aa: ASSRTGPAGETQY

v_call: TRBV2
cdr3_aa: ASKGSRNTGELF

v_call: TRBV4-1
cdr3_aa: ASSHQLLDTQY

v_call: TRBV4-3
cdr3_aa: ASSQDGGFGANVLT

v_call: TRBV29-1
cdr3_aa: SVEGREGPEETQY

v_call: TRBV7-2
cdr3_aa: ASREENTEAF

v_call: TRBV30
cdr3_aa: AWSVGRIQY

v_call: TRBV7-9
cdr3_aa: ASSRTRVASPYNEQF

v_call: TRBV7-3
cdr3_aa: ASSLNARPPPLGYT

v_call: TRBV12-3/TRBV12-4
cdr3_aa: ASSLKGPQH

v_call: TRBV28
cdr3_aa: ASSPPAVLLGRRPQY

v_call: TRBV7-9
cdr3_aa: ASSFLTNTEAF

v_call: TRBV4-1
cdr3_aa: ASSHPGRGGGYT

v_call: TRBV29-1
cdr3_aa: SVVTENTGELF

v_call: TRBV7-9
cdr3_aa: ASRGGGANVLT